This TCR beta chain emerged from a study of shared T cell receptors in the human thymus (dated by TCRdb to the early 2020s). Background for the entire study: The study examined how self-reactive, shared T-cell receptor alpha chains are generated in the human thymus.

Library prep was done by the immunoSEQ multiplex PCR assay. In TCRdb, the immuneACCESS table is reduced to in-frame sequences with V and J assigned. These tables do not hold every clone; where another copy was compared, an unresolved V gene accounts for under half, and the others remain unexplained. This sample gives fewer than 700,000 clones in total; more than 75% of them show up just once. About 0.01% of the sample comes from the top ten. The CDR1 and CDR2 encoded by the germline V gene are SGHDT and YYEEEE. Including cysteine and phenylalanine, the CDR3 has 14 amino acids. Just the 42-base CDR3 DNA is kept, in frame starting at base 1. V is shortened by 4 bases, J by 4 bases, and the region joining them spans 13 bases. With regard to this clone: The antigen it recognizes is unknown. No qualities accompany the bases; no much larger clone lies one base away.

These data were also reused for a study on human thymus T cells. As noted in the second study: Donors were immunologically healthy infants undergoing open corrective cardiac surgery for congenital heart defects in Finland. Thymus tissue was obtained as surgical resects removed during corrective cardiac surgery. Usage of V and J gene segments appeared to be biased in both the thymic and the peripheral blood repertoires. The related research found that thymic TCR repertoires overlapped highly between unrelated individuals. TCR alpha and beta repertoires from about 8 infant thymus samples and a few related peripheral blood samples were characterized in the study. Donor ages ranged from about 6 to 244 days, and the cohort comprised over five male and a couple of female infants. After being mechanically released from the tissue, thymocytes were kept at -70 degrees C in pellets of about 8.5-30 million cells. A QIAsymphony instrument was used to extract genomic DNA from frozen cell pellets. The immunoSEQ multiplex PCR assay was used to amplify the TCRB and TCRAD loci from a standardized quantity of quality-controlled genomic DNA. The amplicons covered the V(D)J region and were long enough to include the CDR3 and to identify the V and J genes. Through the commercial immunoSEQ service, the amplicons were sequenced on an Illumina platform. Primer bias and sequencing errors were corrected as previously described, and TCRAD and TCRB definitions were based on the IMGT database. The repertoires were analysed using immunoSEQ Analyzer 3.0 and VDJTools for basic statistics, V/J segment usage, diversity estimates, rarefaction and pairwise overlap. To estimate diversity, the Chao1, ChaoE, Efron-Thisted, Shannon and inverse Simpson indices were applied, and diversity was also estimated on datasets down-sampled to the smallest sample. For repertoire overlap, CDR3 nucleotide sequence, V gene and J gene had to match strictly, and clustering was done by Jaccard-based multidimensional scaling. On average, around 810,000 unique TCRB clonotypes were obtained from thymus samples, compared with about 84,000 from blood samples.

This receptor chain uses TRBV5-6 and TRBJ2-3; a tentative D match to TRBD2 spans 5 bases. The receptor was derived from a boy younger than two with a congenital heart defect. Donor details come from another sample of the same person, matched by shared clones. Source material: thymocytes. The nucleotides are TGTGCCAGCAGCCCCCGGACTGGGGCAGATACGCAGTATTTT. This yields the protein CASSPRTGADTQYF.